Here is one TCR beta chain with its context. The target of this receptor is not known. Base quality data are lacking; no much larger clone is found one base away. The source of the sample is a study of blood T cell repertoires in COVID-19 (dated by TCRdb to the early 2020s). For context, the study as a whole: Samples from collaborators originated in the United States, Italy and Spain and spanned both the acute and convalescent phases of COVID-19. Sample metadata almost always included a de-identified subject ID, COVID-19 status, age in years and sex. The repertoires were made available in a free public database intended to serve as a resource for research on the immune response to SARS-CoV-2. Samples were obtained from the ongoing ImmuneRACE study (first 160 participants) and from approximately 1,200 subjects provided by 6 global collaborators. The prospective study material was composed of cDNA or gDNA derived from T cells, B-cell-depleted T cells, or PBMCs. Where HLA class I and class II types were available, the types were taken from metadata supplied by the sample provider, not from assay-based typing. Subjects who had been exposed to COVID-19, were actively infected with it, or had recovered from it provided the deeply sampled blood TCRbeta repertoires that made up the dataset.

Results the study describes overall, beyond this receptor: The quantity of clinical and demographic metadata differed by source and by participant and was supplied without curation.

TCRbeta CDR3 regions were amplified from genomic DNA using the immunoSEQ Assay, a bias-controlled multiplex PCR. On the study's bioinformatics: Nucleated cell counts per sample were estimated from amplification of reference gene primers within the assay. To quantify the absolute abundance of each unique TCRbeta CDR3 rearrangement, sequence reads were collapsed and filtered. For each sample, productive Simpson clonality was calculated as the square root of Simpson's diversity index over productive rearrangements. TCRdb's version of the immuneACCESS table is confined to in-frame rearrangements and falls short of the full clone set. An unresolved V gene accounts for under half of the shortfall where checked; the remainder is of unknown origin. V, J and clone size are taken as reported in that table, and D and trimming were inferred from the DNA itself. Across this sample there are approximately 200,000 clones, with 84% seen only once. The ten largest clones add up to 10% of the sample.

At the junction V is shortened by 5 bases and J by 3 bases, with 10 bases in between. The CDR3 has 14 amino acids, counting the end cysteine and phenylalanine. Only the CDR3 region is kept as DNA, spanning 42 bases read in frame from base 1. The germline V gene (reference sequence) specifies MNHEY as CDR1 and SMNVEV as CDR2. At one collaborating source in Seattle, patients were enrolled during active infection and were followed longitudinally through the course of disease. Whole blood was collected in K2EDTA tubes by collaborating institutions according to the institutions' own protocols. For TCRbeta analysis, collaborator samples were shipped as frozen whole blood, as isolated PBMCs, or as DNA extracted from either sample type.

The V and J genes are TRBV27 and TRBJ1-4; possibly the D gene is TRBD1, per 6 matching bases. The specimen was peripheral blood. The sequence came from a woman over 75 with COVID-19, enrolled during active disease. The CDR3 region reads CASSIGTPNEKLFF. The nucleotide sequence reads as follows: TGTGCCAGCAGTATCGGGACACCTAATGAAAAACTGTTTTTT.